This entry lists 12 T cell receptor beta chains sequenced from one sample in a study of blood T cells in healthy people across ages. The authors ran a second PCR of roughly 6 to 12 cycles using a sample-barcoded 5' primer and a J-beta primer mix. TCRdb reanalysed the 5' RACE reads using MiXCR and keeps one entry per CDR3 protein. The table shows some 900,000 distinct CDR3 sequences, with 29% occurring only once. Input material: blood. These receptors came from a woman older than 75 in good health.

The V gene is TRBV12-3 or TRBV12-4, the J gene TRBJ1-1; the match to TRBD1 covers 9 bases. The CDR3 has 15 amino acids. V was pared by 1 base and J by 7 bases, with 7 bases of the junction left unmatched. The CDR3 sequence is CASSLGQQGAIEAFF. CDR3 coding DNA: TGTGCCAGCAGTTTAGGACAACAGGGGGCTATTGAAGCTTTCTTT.

This clonotype came up many times. The rearrangement links TRBV7-9 to TRBJ2-7, with D perhaps TRBD1 (5 bases). Germline CDR1 is SEHNR and CDR2 is FQNEAQ (reference sequence). This CDR3 has 16 amino acids. V gave up 1 base and J gave up 6 bases, with 19 bases separating them. As DNA, the CDR3 is TGTGCCAGCAGCTTAGGACAGCCGATAAGGGCTAGCGAGCAGTACTTC. This codes for CASSLGQPIRASEQYF.

This clonotype was counted ten times or more. This chain links TRBV18 with TRBJ2-7; no clear D. The germline gives CDR1 KGHSH, CDR2 LQKENI. The CDR3 runs to 13 residues. V lost 3 bases, J lost 2 bases, and 8 bases lay in between. The CDR3 DNA reads as TGTGCCAGCTCACCGGCCGCCGCCTACGAGCAGTACTTC. Its translation: CASSPAAAYEQYF.

This clonotype came up many times. A clone one base away is much larger, so this may be a read error. The chain couples TRBV7-6 to TRBJ2-6; D may be TRBD1 (5 bases). Germline-derived CDR1 and CDR2 are SGHVS and FNYEAQ. This CDR3 contains 15 residues. The CDR3 coding sequence is TGTGCCAGCAGCCCGATACCTTCTGGGGCCAACGTCCGGACTTTC. Encoded protein: CASSPIPSGANVRTF.

This clonotype was recorded once. With a much larger clone just one base away, this may be a read error. The rearrangement uses TRBV7-2 and TRBJ1-5, with 7 bases aligning to TRBD1. Germline V CDR1 and CDR2: SGHTA, FQGNSA. J was trimmed by 7 bases and V by 7 bases; bases with no gene match: 7. The CDR3 has 13 amino acids. Here the CDR3 reads CASTTGMNQPQHF. The DNA for the CDR3 is TGTGCCAGCACGACAGGGATGAACCAGCCCCAGCATTTT.

This rearrangement joins TRBV4-3 to TRBJ1-1, with D uncertain. The V gene lost 9 bases and the J gene lost 0 bases, with 14 bases spanning the gap. Germline assignment: CDR1 LGHNA and CDR2 YSLEER. The CDR3 loop spans 14 amino acids. In nucleotides, the CDR3 is TGCGCCAGTACCCGTACAGTATTGAACACTGAAGCTTTCTTT. Translating it yields CASTRTVLNTEAFF.

This clonotype was seen at least ten times. This chain joins TRBV6-8 and TRBJ2-3; D is unclear. Trimming cost V 7 bases and J 7 bases, with 12 bases left between them. This CDR3 has 12 residues. Germline V gene data show CDR1 as MNHGY and CDR2 as SAAAGT. The DNA for the CDR3 is TGTGCCAGCACCCAGGAGCTAAATACGCAGTATTTT. Translating gives CASTQELNTQYF.

About this clonotype itself: A clone one base away is much larger, so this may be a read error. V usage is TRBV7-7 and J usage is TRBJ2-5, with 8 bases fitting TRBD1. The CDR3 is made up of 13 amino acids. Germline-derived CDR1 and CDR2 are SSHAT and FNYEAQ (reference sequence). CDR3 amino acids: CVSSPDRGETQYF. The CDR3 DNA follows: TGTGTCAGCAGCCCTGACAGGGGAGAGACCCAGTACTTC.

A note on this clonotype: A single base separates this from a much larger clone, so it may be a read error. This chain uses TRBV7-9 with TRBJ2-1, with D possibly being TRBD2 (5 bases). With 4 bases removed from V and 4 bases from J, the gap between germline ends came to 20 bases. The CDR3 is 17 residues long. Germline CDR1 SEHNR, CDR2 FQNEAQ (reference sequence). CDR3 region: CASSSALASLLYNEQFF. The CDR3 bases are TGTGCCAGCAGCTCAGCTCTAGCCTCCTTGCTATACAATGAGCAGTTCTTC.

This clonotype has a count of ten or more. The chain employs TRBV15 and TRBJ1-2; 9 bases map to TRBD1. Germline CDR1 LNHNV, CDR2 YYDKDF (reference sequence). V shed 3 bases and J 7 bases; nucleotides not matched to a gene: 6. The CDR3 length is 14 residues. In DNA, the CDR3 is TGTGCCACCAGCAGTGACGGGACAGGGAGTGGCTACACCTTC. The encoded protein is CATSSDGTGSGYTF.

Ten or more counts support this clonotype. The chain links TRBV7-2 to TRBJ2-7; no firm D call. V dropped 1 base and J dropped 0 bases, with 10 bases sitting between them. The CDR3 is 15 amino acids. The germline CDR1 and CDR2 sequences are SGHTA and FQGNSA. The CDR3 DNA reads TGTGCCAGCAGCTTAGATCTGCGAAGCTCCTACGAGCAGTACTTC. Translated: CASSLDLRSSYEQYF.

This clonotype was counted at least ten times. The chain has TRBV7-2 and TRBJ2-3; a weak D match, TRBD2 (7 bases). Trimming shortened V by 4 bases and J by 3 bases, and 14 bases separated the two germline ends. Germline CDR1 reads SGHTA; CDR2 reads FQGNSA. CDR3 length equals 15 residues. CDR3 amino acids: CASSSRGGSTDTQYF. DNA of the CDR3: TGTGCCAGCAGCTCAAGGGGGGGCTCGACAGATACGCAGTATTTT.